This entry concerns a single T cell receptor beta chain. Its target is not known. The roughly 120-subject validation cohort, separate from the roughly 700-subject first cohort, included the donors. The data are from a study of cytomegalovirus exposure and HLA in healthy donors. Study-wide background: The approximately 680 first-cohort repertoires and the roughly 120 validation repertoires shared the same platform, a later analysis reported.

Points from the study as a whole: Later, an analysis found that TCR clusters from the first cohort tended to co-occur in the roughly 120 validation repertoires. According to the study, roughly 160 TCR beta chains were cytomegalovirus-associated.

The V gene's germline CDR1 is SNHLY and CDR2 FYNNEI. The CDR3 is 13 amino acids. V lost 1 base to trimming and J lost 8 bases, with 8 bases between them. Generated by immunoSEQ multiplex PCR, the TCRdb table keeps only in-frame clones and is missing some. The table shows tens of thousands of clones, with around 90% occurring only once. This rearrangement joins TRBV2 to TRBJ1-4, with TRBD1 as a possible D gene (6 bases). The material sequenced was PBMCs. The sequence derives from a man aged 25 to 45 in good health and CMV-seronegative. Here the CDR3 reads CASSEEDREKLFF. CDR3 bases: TGTGCCAGCAGTGAAGAAGACAGGGAAAAACTGTTTTTT.